This TCR beta chain was identified in a study of blood T cell repertoires in COVID-19. Trimming pared 5 bases from V and 5 bases from J, leaving 6 bases between. Germline-derived CDR1 and CDR2 are DFQATT and SNEGSKA (reference sequence). The CDR3 spans 11 residues. Sequencing was performed with immunoSEQ multiplex PCR; in TCRdb, only in-frame clones are kept and a portion is missing. This sample has about 160,000 clones; approximately 84% occur once, and the top ten carry over 5%. J is TRBJ2-2 and V is TRBV20-1; D gene uncertain. What was sequenced was peripheral blood. The sequence derives from a woman in her forties or fifties with COVID-19, enrolled during active disease. The CDR3 DNA reads as TGCAGTGCTCCCGGGACCGGGGAGCTGTTTTTT. Translated, it gives CSAPGTGELFF.